These 28 T cell receptor beta chains came from one sample sequenced in a study of shared clonotypes between healthy human individuals. Generated by immunoSEQ multiplex PCR, the TCRdb table keeps only in-frame clones and is missing some. The sample has some 690,000 clones; about 90% are singletons. The source material was memory CD8+ T cells from PBMCs. Subset in this sample: CD45RO+ cells pooled with CCR7-negative TemRA cells. These receptors were obtained from a man aged 18-30 years in good health. Some clones in this sample may be carry-over from other donors' samples.

The chain has TRBV12-5 and TRBJ2-1, with 9 bases matching TRBD2. The CDR3 consists of 16 residues. Germline V gene lookup returns CDR1 LGHNT and CDR2 FRNRAP. Losses at the gene ends were 0 bases for V and 3 bases for J; bases not matched to a gene: 3. CDR3 region: CASGLVGTSSYNEQFF. CDR3 sequence (DNA): TGTGCTAGTGGTTTGGTAGGGACTAGCAGCTACAATGAGCAGTTCTTC.

As for this clone: The same CDR3 arises from other DNA sequences in this sample as well. The chain combines TRBV20-1 with TRBJ2-7, with D hard to call. The germline gives CDR1 DFQATT, CDR2 SNEGSKA (reference sequence). V lost 2 bases, J lost 0 bases, and 2 bases lay in between. The CDR3 is 11 amino acids. The CDR3 DNA follows: TGCAGTGCTAGACACTCCTACGAGCAGTACTTC. Encoded protein: CSARHSYEQYF.

As DNA, the CDR3 is TGCGCCAGCAGTGAGAGGGCGGTTAGCGGTTACGGGGAGACCCAGTACTTC. The encoded protein is CASSERAVSGYGETQYF. This chain uses TRBV10-2 with TRBJ2-5; a possible D gene is TRBD2 (6 bases). This CDR3 has 17 residues. The V gene lost 2 bases and the J gene lost 5 bases, with 21 bases spanning the gap. In germline, CDR1 is WSHSY, CDR2 SAAADI.

This clone has more than one count but fewer than ten. The chain combines TRBV19 with TRBJ1-1; TRBD1 matches at 7 bases. J gave up 1 base and V 6 bases, and 5 bases lay outside the gene matches. The CDR3 length is 14 residues. Germline CDR1 is LNHDA and CDR2 is SQIVND (reference sequence). CDR3 sequence: CASRPGQRNTEAFF. The CDR3 DNA reads TGTGCCAGTAGGCCGGGACAGAGGAACACTGAAGCTTTCTTT.

This clone is a singleton in its sample. The rearrangement links TRBV4-1 to TRBJ1-1; 9 nucleotides agree with TRBD1. Germline V CDR1 and CDR2: MGHRA, YSYEKL. Germline trimming cut 3 bases from V and 4 bases from J; bases unmatched to any gene: 6. The CDR3 extends over 15 amino acids. CDR3 in DNA: TGCGCCAGCAGCCACCCGACAGGGGGGACCACTGAAGCTTTCTTT. Protein: CASSHPTGGTTEAFF.

The chain uses TRBV5-4 and TRBJ1-2, with 9 nucleotides matching TRBD1. Germline CDR1 SGHNT, CDR2 YYREEE (reference sequence). V shed 3 bases, J shed 6 bases, and the junction held 9 bases outside the gene matches. The CDR3 runs to 15 residues. The CDR3 DNA follows: TGTGCCAGCAGCTATAATGCCGGGACAGGGCATGGCTACACCTTC. This gives the protein CASSYNAGTGHGYTF.

V and J are TRBV15 and TRBJ2-7; D is ambiguous. The germline CDR1 and CDR2 sequences are LNHNV and YYDKDF (reference sequence). The V end was cut by 5 bases, the J end by 6 bases, with 14 bases between. The CDR3 consists of 13 residues. In nucleotides, the CDR3 is TGTGCCACCAGCCGAGCAGGCCCCACCGAGCAGTACTTC. Residues: CATSRAGPTEQYF.

This clone was recorded only once. The chain joins TRBV15 to TRBJ1-3; a possible D gene is TRBD1 (6 bases). From germline, CDR1 is LNHNV and CDR2 YYDKDF (reference sequence). CDR3 length equals 15 residues. V was shortened by 4 bases and J by 3 bases, with 13 bases between the two germline ends. In DNA form, the CDR3 reads TGTGCCACCAGCATCATACAGGGAGGTGGAAACACCATATATTTT. Translation gives CATSIIQGGGNTIYF.

This clone appeared many times. At the DNA level, this CDR3 is encoded by other sequences in the same sample as well. The chain links TRBV7-9 to TRBJ2-1, with D unclear. CDR1 and CDR2 (germline): SEHNR, FQNEAQ (reference sequence). V lost 1 base, J lost 7 bases, and 5 bases lay in between. The CDR3 runs 12 residues. As DNA, the CDR3 is TGTGCCAGCAGCTTAGTCGGGAATGAGCAGTTCTTC. Translated, it gives CASSLVGNEQFF.

The chain is built from TRBV9 and TRBJ1-1, with D perhaps matching TRBD1 (5 bases). CDR1 is SGDLS and CDR2 is YYNGEE in the germline V gene. This CDR3 region has 15 residues. The V and J ends lost 4 bases and 0 bases respectively, with 13 bases between them. The CDR3: CASSPQTVLNTEAFF. CDR3 bases: TGTGCCAGCAGCCCGCAGACAGTTCTGAACACTGAAGCTTTCTTT.

The chain recombines TRBV27 with TRBJ2-7; D not resolved. Germline V CDR1 and CDR2: MNHEY, SMNVEV (reference sequence). CDR3 length equals 14 residues. Trimming took off 2 bases at V and 3 bases at J, with 11 bases between the two ends. Written as DNA, the CDR3 is TGTGCCAGCAGTTTACAACCAGTCCTCTACGAGCAGTACTTC. It is translated as CASSLQPVLYEQYF.

The chain recombines TRBV7-9 with TRBJ1-2, with D possibly matching TRBD1 (6 bases). The germline V gene has CDR1 SEHNR and CDR2 FQNEAQ (reference sequence). V was pared by 7 bases and J by 3 bases, with 18 bases between. CDR3 length: 15 residues. The CDR3 DNA reads TGTGCCAGCACCCATCCAGAGGGGGAACACTATGGCTACACCTTC. Translation: CASTHPEGEHYGYTF.

This chain connects TRBV5-1 to TRBJ2-7, with 8 bases lining up with TRBD2. The germline gives CDR1 SGHRS, CDR2 YFSETQ. The CDR3 covers 15 residues. V shed 0 bases and J 4 bases; nucleotides not matched to a gene: 6. CDR3 bases: TGCGCCAGCAGCTTGGGAAGCGGGAGTATTTACGAGCAGTACTTC. It encodes CASSLGSGSIYEQYF.

As for this clone: Germline is not matched at one junction end, which may reflect a read error. Distinct nucleotide sequences in the sample also encode this CDR3. V is TRBV6-5 and J is TRBJ2-7; 8 positions match TRBD2. The length of the CDR3 is 14 residues. Germline V lookup: CDR1 MNHEY, CDR2 SVGAGI. The CDR3 DNA reads as TGTGCCAGCAGTTACTCCCCAGCGGGAGCCGAGCAGTACTTT. This gives the protein CASSYSPAGAEQYF.

The genes are TRBV5-4 and TRBJ1-2; D not certain. Germline V lookup: CDR1 SGHNT, CDR2 YYREEE (reference sequence). CDR3 length equals 15 residues. Trimming removed 4 bases at V and 8 bases at J, with 21 bases between. The CDR3 DNA sequence: TGTGCCAGCAGCATTTTTAGCTCCCCGACGAGCGGCTACACCTTC. It translates to CASSIFSSPTSGYTF.

This chain joins TRBV7-9 and TRBJ2-7; unclear D gene. CDR3 length equals 13 residues. CDR1 and CDR2 from the germline V gene are SEHNR and FQNEAQ (reference sequence). Trimming removed 5 bases from V and 5 bases from J, with 13 bases in between. CDR3 in DNA: TGTGCCAGCAGCCCCCCGAACACCCACGAGCAGTACTTC. Its translation is CASSPPNTHEQYF.

The chain employs TRBV14 and TRBJ2-1, with D possibly matching TRBD2 (5 bases). From germline, CDR1 is SGHDN and CDR2 FVKESK. V was pared by 1 base and J by 8 bases, with 9 bases between. This CDR3 has 13 amino acids. The CDR3 nucleotides read TGTGCCAGCAGCCAAGCCCTAGCCCATGAGCAGTTCTTC. It is translated as CASSQALAHEQFF.

This rearrangement joins TRBV19 to TRBJ1-1, with D unclear. In germline, CDR1 is LNHDA, CDR2 SQIVND (reference sequence). The V end was cut by 5 bases, the J end by 9 bases, with 13 bases between. There are 12 residues in the CDR3. This chain's CDR3 is CASSDISLQAFF. The CDR3 DNA follows: TGTGCCAGTAGTGACATATCACTTCAAGCTTTCTTT.

The chain links TRBV27 to TRBJ1-5; D unclear. The CDR3 runs to 16 residues. Germline CDR1 MNHEY, CDR2 SMNVEV (reference sequence). Trimming cost V 1 base and J 4 bases, with 14 bases left between them. In DNA form, the CDR3 reads TGTGCCAGCAGTTTATTGTCCCCGACCGGGAATCAGCCCCAGCATTTT. Translated, it gives CASSLLSPTGNQPQHF.

The chain links TRBV4-3 to TRBJ2-2; D is unclear. The CDR3 has 13 amino acids. V shed 5 bases and J shed 6 bases, with 10 bases lying between them. CDR1 LGHNA and CDR2 YSLEER come from the germline V gene. CDR3 sequence reads: CASSYSGAGELFF. As DNA, the CDR3 is TGCGCCAGCAGCTACAGTGGCGCCGGGGAGCTGTTTTTT.

The chain combines TRBV19 with TRBJ2-7; D may be TRBD1 (6 bases). Germline-derived CDR1 and CDR2 are LNHDA and SQIVND (reference sequence). This CDR3 contains 14 residues. The V gene lost 3 bases and the J gene lost 4 bases, with 13 bases spanning the gap. Here the CDR3 reads CASSIGDRNYEQYF. The DNA of the CDR3 is TGTGCCAGTAGTATCGGCGACAGGAATTACGAGCAGTACTTC.

The chain joins TRBV2 to TRBJ2-5; TRBD2 matches 14 bases. Looked up from germline, CDR1 is SNHLY and CDR2 is FYNNEI. The CDR3 is 15 amino acids. Unmatched junction bases numbered 6, after V lost 7 bases and J lost 5 bases. The CDR3 coding sequence is TGTGCCAGCACCGGGACTAGCGGGAGCGGGGAGACCCAGTACTTC. This sequence encodes CASTGTSGSGETQYF.

J is TRBJ2-2 and V is TRBV14, with unresolved D. Germline V gene data show CDR1 as SGHDN and CDR2 as FVKESK. V lost 4 bases, J lost 7 bases, and 10 bases lay in between. The CDR3 spans 13 residues. The CDR3: CASSPVGGGELFF. The CDR3 DNA reads TGTGCCAGCAGCCCCGTAGGCGGCGGGGAGCTGTTTTTT.

This sequence joins TRBV4-3 and TRBJ2-5, with D uncertain. Germline assignment: CDR1 LGHNA and CDR2 YSLEER. There are 13 residues in the CDR3. Between the trimmed V and J ends, which lost 1 base and 5 bases, there was a span of 8 bases. The DNA of the CDR3 is TGCGCCAGCAGCCAAGGTCAAAGGGAGACCCAGTACTTC. This sequence encodes CASSQGQRETQYF.

The chain has TRBV28 and TRBJ2-7, with D possibly called TRBD1 or TRBD2 (5 bases each). The CDR3 runs to 18 residues. Germline CDR1 reads MDHEN; CDR2 reads SYDVKM. V lost 3 bases, J lost 3 bases, and 24 bases lay in between. The CDR3 spells CASSFLSPGREAYYEQYF. DNA for the CDR3: TGTGCCAGCAGTTTTTTATCCCCAGGGAGAGAGGCCTACTACGAGCAGTACTTC.

The genes are TRBV2 and TRBJ2-3, with D perhaps matching TRBD2 (6 bases). The CDR3 loop spans 18 amino acids. Germline CDR1 and CDR2: SNHLY and FYNNEI. Trimming cost V 2 bases and J 0 bases, with 18 bases left between them. CDR3 sequence: CASSENEGTRTSTDTQYF. The CDR3 coding sequence is TGTGCCAGCAGTGAAAATGAAGGGACTCGAACTAGCACAGATACGCAGTATTTT.

In DNA, the CDR3 is TGTGCCAGCAGCCCCACCACGCGGGGTGAGACCCAGTACTTC. This gives the protein CASSPTTRGETQYF. This sequence joins TRBV27 and TRBJ2-5; D perhaps matches TRBD2 (6 bases). The V and J ends lost 6 bases and 5 bases respectively, with 16 bases between them. There are 14 residues in the CDR3. CDR1 is MNHEY and CDR2 is SMNVEV in the germline V gene (reference sequence).

The chain recombines TRBV11-2 with TRBJ1-3, with TRBD1 matching over 7 bases. This CDR3 has 15 residues. Germline V gives CDR1 SGHAT, CDR2 FQNNGV. Germline trimming cut 6 bases from V and 0 bases from J; bases unmatched to any gene: 5. The CDR3 is CASRGRGSSGNTIYF. The CDR3 DNA follows: TGTGCCAGCAGGGGCAGGGGGTCCTCTGGAAACACCATATATTTT.